These T cell receptor beta chains were read from a single sample in a study of neurological immune-mediated disorders. TCRdb passed the 5' RACE reads through MiXCR, listing each CDR3 protein once. The data hold around 51,000 distinct CDR3 sequences, with roughly 13% observed a single time. The source material was PBMCs. The receptors stem from a male donor with HTLV-1-associated myelopathy (HAM/TSP). Both conserved end residues are part of each CDR3. A D gene is named only where the DNA matches it firmly. Rows may omit the clone size; those that give it use once, few, many or a size class.

TRBJ2-5 | NA | TRBV7-2 | 12 | TRBD2 | TGTGCCAGCAGTAGCGGGGCGAGGACCCAGTACTTC | CASSSGARTQYF
TRBJ2-7 | many | TRBV6-6 | 14 | TRBD1 | TGTGCCAGCAGTCTCGCGGGACAGGGCTACGAGCAGTACTTC | CASSLAGQGYEQYF
TRBJ2-2 | many | TRBV7-7 | 15 | TRBD1 | TGTGCCATCATGACGGACAGGAAGAACACCGGGGAGCTGTTTTTT | CAIMTDRKNTGELFF
TRBJ1-1 | many | TRBV7-2 | 13 | NA | TGTGCCAGCAGCGACCAGGGAAACACTGAAGCTTTCTTT | CASSDQGNTEAFF
TRBJ2-3 | many | TRBV4-3 | 16 | NA | TGCGCCAGCAGCCACCGAGAGGCAGAAAGCACAGATACGCAGTATTTT | CASSHREAESTDTQYF
TRBJ1-6 | many | TRBV20-1 | 17 | NA | TGCAGTGCTAGGGATCCAGGAGCGAGCTCCTATAATTCACCCCTCCACTTT | CSARDPGASSYNSPLHF
TRBJ2-3 | many | TRBV12-3/TRBV12-4 | 14 | NA | TGTGCCAGCAGTTTAAGACCTAGCACAGATACGCAGTATTTT | CASSLRPSTDTQYF
TRBJ2-3 | many | TRBV15 | 14 | NA | TGTGCCACCAGCAGAGATGCCCCCTGGGATACGCAGTATTTT | CATSRDAPWDTQYF
TRBJ1-2 | NA | TRBV12-3/TRBV12-4 | 13 | TRBD1 | TGTACAAGCAGTTTGTCAGGGGGGGATGGCTACACCTTC | CTSSLSGGDGYTF
TRBJ1-2 | many | TRBV9 | 13 | NA | TGTGCCAGCAGCGTAGCACAAAACTATGGCTACACCTTC | CASSVAQNYGYTF
TRBJ2-3 | many | TRBV6-5 | 17 | TRBD2 | TGTGCCAGCACCCACTACCCACTAGCGGGGAACACAGATACGCAGTATTTT | CASTHYPLAGNTDTQYF
TRBJ2-5 | many | TRBV2 | 15 | NA | TGTGCCAGCATCCCCATGGGGGCCCCGGAAGAGACCCAGTACTTC | CASIPMGAPEETQYF
TRBJ2-1 | NA | TRBV11-1 | 15 | NA | TGTGCCAGCAGTCCAGAGGGTGGGGGGATCTATGAGCAGTTCTTC | CASSPEGGGIYEQFF
TRBJ2-7 | many | TRBV3-1 | 15 | NA | TGTGCCAGCAGCGCCCAAGGCAGGGGATACTACGAGCAGTACTTC | CASSAQGRGYYEQYF
TRBJ2-7 | many | TRBV5-1 | 14 | NA | TGCGCCAGCAGCTTGCGGGGGCCCCCCTTCGAGCAGTACTTC | CASSLRGPPFEQYF
TRBJ1-3 | many | TRBV7-9 | 13 | NA | TGTGCCAGCAGCTTAGACGGGGGAGACACCATATATTTT | CASSLDGGDTIYF
TRBJ2-7 | many | TRBV2 | 12 | NA | TGTGCCAGCAGTGAGCCCCCCTACGAGCAGTACTTC | CASSEPPYEQYF
TRBJ2-5 | many | TRBV27 | 13 | NA | TGTGCCAGCAGTTTTCGGGGGGCAGAGACCCAGTACTTC | CASSFRGAETQYF
TRBJ2-1 | many | TRBV7-9 | 15 | NA | TGTGCCAGCATCCAGAGGGGATTCGCCTACAATGAGCAGTTCTTC | CASIQRGFAYNEQFF
TRBJ1-1 | many | TRBV20-1 | 14 | TRBD1 | TGCAGTGCGGGGACAGGGGGTGTGAACACTGAAGCTTTCTTT | CSAGTGGVNTEAFF
TRBJ1-1 | many | TRBV7-2 | 13 | TRBD1 | TGTGCCAGCAGCGTCAGGGGGCACACTGAAGCTTTCTTT | CASSVRGHTEAFF
TRBJ2-4 | many | TRBV4-3 | 16 | TRBD2 | TGCGCCAGCAGCCAAGATCCCGGGACTAGAGGGGGCATTCAGTACTTC | CASSQDPGTRGGIQYF
TRBJ1-4 | many | TRBV5-1 | 14 | TRBD1 | TGCGCCAGCAGTCTCCAGGGGGCCGTTGAAAAACTGTTTTTT | CASSLQGAVEKLFF
TRBJ1-1 | many | TRBV5-1 | 15 | NA | TGCGCCAGCAGCTTGGATGGCAGGGGTTGGACTGAAGCTTTCTTT | CASSLDGRGWTEAFF
TRBJ1-6 | few | TRBV6-5 | 15 | NA | TGTGCCAGCAGTTACTCCGGCAGCTATAATTCACCCCTCCACTTT | CASSYSGSYNSPLHF
TRBJ2-7 | NA | TRBV20-1 | 13 | NA | TGCAGTTCGACGGCACCCTCCCAGATCGAGCAGTACTTC | CSSTAPSQIEQYF
TRBJ2-4 | few | TRBV3-1 | 13 | NA | TGTGCCAGCAGCCCTACACAGGGAAACATTCAGTACTTC | CASSPTQGNIQYF
TRBJ1-2 | NA | TRBV6-6 | 12 | NA | TGTGCCAGCAGGACGGACACGGCGGGCTACACCTTC | CASRTDTAGYTF
TRBJ1-3 | many | TRBV5-6 | 14 | TRBD1 | TGTGCCAGCAGCTTGAGGGGGCCTGGAAACACCATATATTTT | CASSLRGPGNTIYF
TRBJ1-3 | many | TRBV20-1 | 13 | NA | TGCAGTGCTAGGACGGATGAAGGAAACACCATATATTTT | CSARTDEGNTIYF
TRBJ1-2 | many | TRBV7-6 | 13 | NA | TGTGCCAGCAGCCCCATGGACGGCTATGGCTACACCTTC | CASSPMDGYGYTF